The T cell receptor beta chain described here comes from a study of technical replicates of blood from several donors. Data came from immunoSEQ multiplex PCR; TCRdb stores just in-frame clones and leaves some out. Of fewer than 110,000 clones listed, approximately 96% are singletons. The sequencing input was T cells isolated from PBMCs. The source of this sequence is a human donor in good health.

The CDR3 protein is CASSTTSFHEQFF. DNA for the CDR3: TGTGCCAGCAGTACCACTAGTTTCCATGAGCAGTTCTTC. The chain carries TRBV28 and TRBJ2-1, with D possibly matching TRBD2 (5 bases). V gave up 5 bases and J gave up 8 bases, with 13 bases separating them. This CDR3 has 13 amino acids. Per the germline V gene, CDR1 is MDHEN and CDR2 is SYDVKM.